The TCR beta chain under discussion was sequenced for a study of cytomegalovirus exposure and HLA in healthy donors. Study results and caveats: Across donors, most TCRs were seen rarely, yet some public ones were widespread.

Method: immunoSEQ multiplex PCR; TCRdb's copy keeps in-frame clones and lacks some. The data show around 130,000 clones, about 85% seen once. Comments on this clone: Its antigen is not identified.

The germline V gene encodes CDR1 LNHDA and CDR2 SQIVND (reference sequence). This CDR3 has 13 amino acids. V dropped 9 bases and J dropped 2; count of bases not matched to a gene: 3. The sample was PBMCs. This chain uses TRBV19 with TRBJ2-1; 8 nucleotides agree with TRBD1. The receptor comes from a young woman in good health and CMV-seronegative. CDR3 DNA: TGTGCCAGCAGGGGGCGAACCTACAATGAGCAGTTCTTC. Residues: CASRGRTYNEQFF.